Described below is a single T cell receptor (beta chain) sequence and its context. The data are from a study of T cell responses to AZD1222 COVID-19 vaccine. Measured with immunoSEQ multiplex PCR; TCRdb has only the in-frame clones, and not every one. Among 100,000 to 120,000 clones listed, about four fifths were seen once. Trimming pared 2 bases from V and 4 bases from J, leaving 5 bases between. The CDR3 is made up of 11 amino acids. CDR1 is DFQATT, CDR2 SNEGSKA, per germline (reference sequence). The specimen comprised peripheral blood, sampled on day 0 of AZD1222 vaccination. This chain joins TRBV20-1 and TRBJ1-1, with D unclear. The receptor's source is an adult in good health. DNA of the CDR3: TGCAGTGCTAGATCGGGCACTGAAGCTTTCTTT. This codes for CSARSGTEAFF.